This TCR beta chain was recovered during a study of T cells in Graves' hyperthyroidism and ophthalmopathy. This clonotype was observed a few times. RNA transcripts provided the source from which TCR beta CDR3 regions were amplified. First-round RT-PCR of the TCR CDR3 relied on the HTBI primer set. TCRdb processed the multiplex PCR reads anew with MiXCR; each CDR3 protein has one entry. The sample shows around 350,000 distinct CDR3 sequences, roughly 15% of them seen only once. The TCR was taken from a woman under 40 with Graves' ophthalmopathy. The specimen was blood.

In DNA, the CDR3 is TGTGCCAGCAGTTTGGCTGGCGGGGGCACAGATACGCAGCATTTT. This sequence encodes CASSLAGGGTDTQHF. This chain links TRBV27 with TRBJ2-3, with a weak D call TRBD1 (6 bases). Gene TRBJ1-5 matches the end of the DNA better, so the J call may be wrong. Germline V lookup: CDR1 MNHEY, CDR2 SMNVEV (reference sequence). The CDR3 is made up of 15 amino acids.